The 23 T cell receptor beta chains below were found in one sample sequenced in a study of cytomegalovirus exposure and HLA in healthy donors. PCR used 60 Vbeta primers and 13 Jbeta primers. TCRdb keeps only in-frame clones here, not all; method: immunoSEQ multiplex PCR. The sample holds under 200,000 clones, 65% to 90% seen once. Sequenced material: PBMCs. All receptors derive from a male donor in good health and CMV-seronegative.

V and J are TRBV10-3 and TRBJ1-4; unclear D gene. CDR1 ENHRY and CDR2 SYGVKD come from the germline V gene. The V end was cut by 4 bases, the J end by 4 bases, with 10 bases between. CDR3 length: 14 residues. Here the CDR3 reads CAISAQSFNEKLFF. The CDR3 DNA follows: TGTGCCATCAGTGCACAGTCGTTTAATGAAAAACTGTTTTTT.

The CDR3 protein is CASSFGSGGGNEQFF. CDR3 DNA: TGTGCCAGCAGCTTTGGAAGCGGGGGGGGAAATGAGCAGTTCTTC. This sequence joins TRBV7-9 and TRBJ2-1, with 10 bases lining up with TRBD2. The CDR3 runs 15 residues. Germline V gene sequence: CDR1 SEHNR, CDR2 FQNEAQ (reference sequence). Trimming removed 3 bases from V and 7 bases from J; junction bases left unmatched: 6.

The chain joins TRBV19 to TRBJ1-5; perhaps TRBD1 as D (6 bases). This CDR3 is 15 amino acids long. Germline-derived CDR1 and CDR2 are LNHDA and SQIVND (reference sequence). Trimming removed 5 bases from V and 0 bases from J, with 11 bases in between. The CDR3 DNA follows: TGTGCCAGTAGTCAGGGACATAATAGCAATCAGCCCCAGCATTTT. Its translation: CASSQGHNSNQPQHF.

The chain is built from TRBV19 and TRBJ2-3; D not certain. CDR3 length equals 13 residues. Trimming took off 5 bases at V and 0 bases at J, with 6 bases between the two ends. Germline lookup yields CDR1 LNHDA and CDR2 SQIVND (reference sequence). In nucleotides, the CDR3 is TGTGCCAGTAGTCCCTCTAGCACAGATACGCAGTATTTT. It specifies CASSPSSTDTQYF.

The V and J genes are TRBV19 and TRBJ2-7; 9 bases fit TRBD2. From germline, CDR1 is LNHDA and CDR2 SQIVND (reference sequence). CDR3 length: 15 residues. V lost 5 bases and J lost 6; bases outside the gene matches: 11. This chain's CDR3 is CASSLGLAHFAEQYF. CDR3 in DNA: TGTGCCAGTAGTCTCGGACTAGCGCATTTTGCCGAGCAGTACTTC. The entire variable domain, with the rest obtained from reference TRBV19 and TRBJ2-7, is as follows: DGGITQSPKYLFRKEGQNVTLSCEQNLNHDAMYWYRQDPGQGLRLIYYSQIVNDFQKGDIAEGYSVSREKKESFPLTVTSAQKNPTAFYLCASSLGLAHFAEQYFGPGTRLTVT.

The chain combines TRBV28 with TRBJ1-2; the match to TRBD1 covers 8 bases. V dropped 3 bases and J dropped 5; count of bases not matched to a gene: 5. In germline, CDR1 is MDHEN, CDR2 SYDVKM. The CDR3 is 14 residues long. The CDR3 reads CASSLGGQVYGYTF. The CDR3 DNA is TGTGCCAGCAGTTTGGGGGGACAGGTATATGGCTACACCTTC.

This chain uses TRBV7-9 with TRBJ2-7, with 7 bases identical to TRBD1. The germline V gene has CDR1 SEHNR and CDR2 FQNEAQ (reference sequence). The length of the CDR3 is 14 residues. Trimming removed 2 bases from V and 3 bases from J; junction bases left unmatched: 4. The CDR3 loop reads CASSLPGTVYEQYF. In nucleotides, the CDR3 is TGTGCCAGCAGCTTACCCGGGACAGTCTACGAGCAGTACTTC.

The chain has TRBV10-3 and TRBJ2-7; tentative D call: TRBD2 (6 bases). Germline CDR1 reads ENHRY; CDR2 reads SYGVKD. The CDR3 contains 11 residues. V dropped 8 bases and J dropped 6 bases, with 11 bases sitting between them. CDR3: CAIRSGVEQYF. The CDR3 region has the DNA TGTGCCATCCGGTCGGGGGTCGAGCAGTACTTC.

This clone was detected a few times. This chain joins TRBV5-6 and TRBJ2-2; D possibly corresponds to TRBD2 (6 bases). V dropped 2 bases and J dropped 3 bases, with 11 bases sitting between them. CDR1 and CDR2 from the germline V gene are SGHDT and YYEEEE. This CDR3 has 15 residues. DNA for the CDR3: TGTGCCAGCAGCTTTCAAGGAGGGGACACCGGGGAGCTGTTTTTT. Protein product: CASSFQGGDTGELFF.

J is TRBJ1-4 and V is TRBV5-8; 9 bases are shared with TRBD1. The J segment lost 7 bases and the V segment lost 1 base, leaving 5 bases of the junction unmatched. Germline-derived CDR1 and CDR2 are SGHTS and YDEGEE. This CDR3 region has 15 residues. CDR3 coding DNA: TGTGCCAGCAGCTTGACAGGGGGCACGGGTGAAAAACTGTTTTTT. Protein product: CASSLTGGTGEKLFF. The full variable domain, its missing parts supplied by reference TRBV5-8 and TRBJ1-4, is EAGVTQSPTHLIKTRGQQATLRCSPISGHTSVYWYQQALGLGLQFLLWYDEGEERNRGNFPPRFSGRQFPNYSSELNVNALELEDSALYLCASSLTGGTGEKLFFGSGTQLSVL.

V gene TRBV6-5 combines with J gene TRBJ1-1; D is unclear. The ends were cut back, 0 bases at V and 7 bases at J, with 12 bases in the middle. CDR1 and CDR2 from the germline V gene are MNHEY and SVGAGI. The CDR3 length is 14 residues. CDR3 nucleotide sequence: TGTGCCAGCAGTTACTCTCGGATGCGCGGTGAAGCTTTCTTT. Translation gives CASSYSRMRGEAFF.

There are a few counts of this clone. This rearrangement joins TRBV19 to TRBJ2-7; D might be TRBD1 (6 bases). V dropped 6 bases and J dropped 3 bases, with 24 bases sitting between them. Germline assignment: CDR1 LNHDA and CDR2 SQIVND (reference sequence). The CDR3 contains 17 residues. CDR3 nucleotide sequence: TGTGCCAGTAGCCCTGGATCCCCGAGCCCAGGGGTCTACGAGCAGTACTTC. Translation gives CASSPGSPSPGVYEQYF.

V usage is TRBV2 and J usage is TRBJ2-2; 11 bases map to TRBD1. CDR1 and CDR2 (germline): SNHLY, FYNNEI. J was trimmed by 3 bases and V by 6 bases; bases with no gene match: 3. This CDR3 region has 15 residues. The CDR3 reads CASSGQGADTGELFF. The CDR3 bases are TGTGCCAGCAGCGGACAGGGGGCAGACACCGGGGAGCTGTTTTTT.

The chain is built from TRBV10-3 and TRBJ1-1; 7 bases match TRBD1. This CDR3 is 15 amino acids long. Per the germline V gene, CDR1 is ENHRY and CDR2 is SYGVKD. V trimming: 5 bases; J trimming: 8 bases; junction bases outside the gene matches: 14. The CDR3 reads CAISSQGGVQGEAFF. The CDR3 DNA sequence: TGTGCCATCAGTTCGCAGGGGGGAGTTCAGGGGGAAGCTTTCTTT.

The V gene is TRBV5-1, the J gene TRBJ2-3; D may be TRBD1 (6 bases). The germline CDR1 and CDR2 sequences are SGHRS and YFSETQ. The length of the CDR3 is 15 residues. V lost 5 bases to trimming and J lost 2 bases, with 15 bases between them. The CDR3 loop is CASSTGTPITDTQYF. CDR3 DNA: TGCGCCAGCAGTACCGGGACACCGATCACAGATACGCAGTATTTT.

The V gene is TRBV5-8, the J gene TRBJ1-2, with TRBD1 matching over 8 bases. Per the germline V gene, CDR1 is SGHTS and CDR2 is YDEGEE. The CDR3 loop spans 14 amino acids. The junction had 3 bases not matched to a gene; V was cut back by 2 bases and J by 3 bases. Here the CDR3 reads CASSFGTGDYGYTF. The CDR3 coding sequence is TGTGCCAGCAGCTTCGGGACAGGAGACTATGGCTACACCTTC.

This rearrangement joins TRBV7-9 to TRBJ2-3; weak D call: TRBD1 (8 bases). The V gene lost 1 base and the J gene lost 3 bases, with 17 bases spanning the gap. CDR3 length: 17 residues. In germline, CDR1 is SEHNR, CDR2 FQNEAQ (reference sequence). The CDR3 DNA is TGTGCCAGCAGCTTAGACAGCACAGGGGGGGTAACAGATACGCAGTATTTT. Translated, it gives CASSLDSTGGVTDTQYF.

The chain carries TRBV5-1 and TRBJ1-4; weak D call: TRBD1 (5 bases). Germline V gives CDR1 SGHRS, CDR2 YFSETQ. This CDR3 is 14 amino acids long. V lost 3 bases, J lost 5 bases, and 11 bases lay in between. CDR3 in DNA: TGCGCCAGCAGCTCCCGGGACTCCAATGAAAAACTGTTTTTT. Translating it yields CASSSRDSNEKLFF.

This chain links TRBV27 with TRBJ2-7, with 10 bases fitting TRBD1. Trimming cost V 5 bases and J 5 bases; bases outside gene matches: 6. Germline lookup yields CDR1 MNHEY and CDR2 SMNVEV (reference sequence). The length of the CDR3 is 14 residues. The CDR3 reads CASSPGTGVHEQYF. CDR3 DNA: TGTGCCAGCAGTCCCGGGACAGGGGTACACGAGCAGTACTTC.

The rearrangement joins TRBV6-1 to TRBJ1-4; TRBD1 matches 8 bases. Trimming removed 6 bases from V and 6 bases from J; junction bases left unmatched: 6. This CDR3 is 14 amino acids long. Per the germline V gene, CDR1 is MNHNS and CDR2 is SASEGT. CDR3 nucleotide sequence: TGTGCCAGCAGGATGGACAGGGCGGATGAAAAACTGTTTTTT. Amino acid sequence: CASRMDRADEKLFF.

V usage is TRBV5-6 and J usage is TRBJ2-1; 8 bases line up with TRBD2. The germline V gene has CDR1 SGHDT and CDR2 YYEEEE. Trimming cost V 3 bases and J 4 bases; bases outside gene matches: 6. The CDR3 runs to 15 residues. The CDR3, as DNA: TGTGCCAGCAGCTACGAAGCGGGGGTGTACAATGAGCAGTTCTTC. This translates into CASSYEAGVYNEQFF.

The chain links TRBV11-2 to TRBJ2-2; tentatively, D is TRBD2 (5 bases). Germline loops: CDR1 SGHAT, CDR2 FQNNGV. V was cut by 1 base and J by 3 bases, with 9 bases left in between. There are 15 residues in the CDR3. CDR3 nucleotide sequence: TGTGCCAGCAGCTTAGGATCGGGATACACCGGGGAGCTGTTTTTT. The encoded protein is CASSLGSGYTGELFF. The full variable domain, with the rest looked up from reference TRBV11-2 and TRBJ2-2, is EAGVAQSPRYKIIEKRQSVAFWCNPISGHATLYWYQQILGQGPKLLIQFQNNGVVDDSQLPKDRFSAERLKGVDSTLKIQPAKLEDSAVYLCASSLGSGYTGELFFGEGSRLTVL.

The chain combines TRBV27 with TRBJ1-3; maybe TRBD1 (5 bases). This CDR3 region has 17 residues. The V gene's germline CDR1 is MNHEY and CDR2 SMNVEV (reference sequence). V lost 6 bases, J lost 2 bases, and 20 bases lay in between. The chain's CDR3 is CASRSLGGLGAGNTIYF. CDR3 coding DNA: TGTGCCAGCAGAAGTTTGGGGGGATTAGGGGCTGGAAACACCATATATTTT.